These 18 T cell receptor beta chains were all obtained from the same sample, sequenced in a study of post-analysis software for immune sequencing data. Study-level findings and limits: Roughly 5 TRBV segments, TRBV5-6, TRBV5-1 and TRBV20-1 among them, were found more frequent in patients than controls.

No antigen is known for these receptors. The authors incorporated unique molecular identifiers into the TCR beta cDNA libraries. TCRdb reprocessed the PCR reads with MiXCR, giving one entry per CDR3 protein. The sample consists of under 650,000 distinct CDR3 sequences, roughly 40% of them appearing once. Material for sequencing was blood. Every receptor here comes from a girl aged 10 to 17 with multiple sclerosis.

The genes are TRBV6-2 or TRBV6-3 and TRBJ2-3; D unresolved. Deletions cut 6 bases from V and 2 bases from J, with 18 bases between. The germline CDR1 and CDR2 sequences are MNHEY and SVGEGT. This CDR3 has 16 residues. The CDR3 DNA reads as TGTGCCAGCAGCGACGGAAGGTTGATACTCACAGATACGCAGTATTTT. Translating it yields CASSDGRLILTDTQYF.

The chain uses TRBV12-3 or TRBV12-4 and TRBJ1-6; D is perhaps TRBD1 (5 bases). Trimming shortened V by 3 bases and J by 7 bases, and 10 bases separated the two germline ends. The CDR3 extends over 14 amino acids. CDR3 region: CASSLEGRNSPLHF. In DNA form, the CDR3 reads TGTGCCAGCAGTTTGGAGGGGCGGAATTCACCCCTCCACTTT.

V is TRBV5-1 and J is TRBJ2-1; a weak D match, TRBD2 (5 bases). Trimming shortened V by 5 bases and J by 2 bases, and 11 bases separated the two germline ends. The germline V gene encodes CDR1 SGHRS and CDR2 YFSETQ. The CDR3 loop spans 14 amino acids. Written as DNA, the CDR3 is TGCGCCAGCAGGGTTGAGGGTCCCTACAATGAGCAGTTCTTC. It is translated as CASRVEGPYNEQFF.

CDR3 residues: CASSTAGTYEQYF. CDR3 bases: TGTGCCAGCAGCACAGCCGGGACCTACGAGCAGTACTTC. The chain is built from TRBV7-9 and TRBJ2-7; D possibly corresponds to TRBD2 (5 bases). This CDR3 is 13 amino acids long. Germline values: CDR1 SEHNR, CDR2 FQNEAQ (reference sequence). V lost 5 bases and J 2 bases, leaving 10 bases between the germline ends. The full variable domain, with the rest looked up from reference TRBV7-9 and TRBJ2-7, is DTGVSQNPRHKITKRGQNVTFRCDPISEHNRLYWYRQTLGQGPEFLTYFQNEAQLEKSRLLSDRFSAERPKGSFSTLEIQRTEQGDSAMYLCASSTAGTYEQYFGPGTRLTVT.

This clonotype was picked up many times. V and J are TRBV7-2 and TRBJ2-3; 7 bases are a match to TRBD2. Losses at the gene ends were 4 bases for V and 0 bases for J; bases not matched to a gene: 7. The CDR3 extends over 16 amino acids. CDR1 and CDR2 (germline): SGHTA, FQGNSA. CDR3 DNA: TGTGCCAGCAGCTGGACTAGTCACTCTAGCACAGATACGCAGTATTTT. Its protein product is CASSWTSHSSTDTQYF.

The V and J genes are TRBV25-1 and TRBJ2-7; no clear D gene. V lost 4 bases to trimming and J lost 3 bases, with 7 bases between them. CDR3 length equals 12 residues. Germline CDR1 and CDR2: MGHDK and SYGVNS. Here the CDR3 reads CASSGVDYEQYF. The CDR3, as DNA: TGTGCCAGCAGTGGGGTTGACTACGAGCAGTACTTC.

This chain links TRBV18 with TRBJ1-2; 8 bases map to TRBD1. This CDR3 spans 11 amino acids. Germline V gene sequence: CDR1 KGHSH, CDR2 LQKENI. V gave up 4 bases and J gave up 13 bases; unmatched junction bases: 5. The CDR3 spells CASSRQGRGTF. The CDR3 DNA reads as TGTGCCAGCTCACGACAGGGGAGGGGCACCTTC.

This clonotype turned up a few times. The chain is built from TRBV29-1 and TRBJ2-1, with D perhaps being TRBD1 or TRBD2 (5 bases each). Trimming left V 4 bases short and J 4 bases short, with 14 bases between. The CDR3 has 14 residues. CDR1 and CDR2 (germline): SQVTM, ANQGSEA. CDR3: CSVGWGRAYNEQFF. CDR3 bases: TGCAGCGTTGGCTGGGGGAGAGCTTACAATGAGCAGTTCTTC.

This clonotype has only a few counts. This chain joins TRBV29-1 and TRBJ2-5; 9 bases match TRBD2. The V gene's germline CDR1 is SQVTM and CDR2 ANQGSEA. The CDR3 has 15 residues. V was pared by 0 bases and J by 6 bases, with 8 bases of the junction left unmatched. CDR3 protein: CSVEDNAGGWKTQYF. CDR3 sequence (DNA): TGCAGCGTTGAAGATAATGCGGGGGGGTGGAAGACCCAGTACTTC.

The gene calls are TRBV7-6 and TRBJ2-1; the D gene is possibly TRBD2 (6 bases). Germline V gives CDR1 SGHVS, CDR2 FNYEAQ. CDR3 length: 15 residues. The V end lost 1 base, the J end lost 10 bases, and 17 bases lay between the germline ends. The CDR3 DNA reads as TGTGCCAGCAGCTTAGTACGGGACTTCCGAGGGGAGCAGTTCTTC. Protein sequence: CASSLVRDFRGEQFF. Complete variable domain (other parts from reference TRBV7-6 and TRBJ2-1): GAGVSQSPRYKVTKRGQDVALRCDPISGHVSLYWYRQALGQGPEFLTYFNYEAQQDKSGLPNDRFSAERPEGSISTLTIQRTEQRDSAMYRCASSLVRDFRGEQFFGPGTRLTVL.

The rearrangement links TRBV14 to TRBJ2-5; 8 nucleotides match TRBD2. The CDR3 consists of 14 residues. The V gene's germline CDR1 is SGHDN and CDR2 FVKESK. Trimming cost V 8 bases and J 2 bases; bases outside gene matches: 7. CDR3 coding DNA: TGTGCCAGCGGTCCTTTAGCGGGGCAAGAGACCCAGTACTTC. Translated, it gives CASGPLAGQETQYF.

This sequence joins TRBV24-1 and TRBJ2-1, with 8 bases that match TRBD2. V was clipped by 5 bases and J by 9 bases; unmatched bases: 17. Germline V CDR1 and CDR2: KGHDR, SFDVKD. The CDR3 runs to 17 residues. DNA of the CDR3: TGTGCCACCAGTGGTCCTGTGACTAGCGACCCTCGGGGTGAGCAGTTCTTC. This encodes CATSGPVTSDPRGEQFF.

The chain recombines TRBV2 with TRBJ2-1; 12 positions agree with TRBD2. The CDR3 consists of 14 residues. Germline V gene data show CDR1 as SNHLY and CDR2 as FYNNEI. V was clipped by 8 bases and J by 8 bases; unmatched bases: 7. The CDR3 bases are TGTGCCAGCCGAGGACTAGCGGGACCCGATGAGCAGTTCTTC. This translates into CASRGLAGPDEQFF.

This clonotype was seen a few times. The CDR3 nucleotides are TGTGCCAGCACCATGCAAGTACCCGATGAGCAGTTCTTC. Its protein is CASTMQVPDEQFF. V usage is TRBV12-3 or TRBV12-4 and J usage is TRBJ2-1; D not resolved. The CDR3 spans 13 residues. The V end was cut by 7 bases, the J end by 8 bases, with 15 bases between.

V is TRBV4-2 and J is TRBJ1-5, with D possibly being TRBD1 (5 bases). Germline V gene lookup returns CDR1 LGHNA and CDR2 YNFKEQ. This CDR3 is 16 amino acids long. Trimming shortened V by 3 bases and J by 3 bases, and 15 bases separated the two germline ends. Written as DNA, the CDR3 is TGTGCCAGCAGCCAGGAAGAGGGGTTGGACAATCAGCCCCAGCATTTT. Protein: CASSQEEGLDNQPQHF.

The J gene is TRBJ1-4, the V gene TRBV5-6; D is unresolved. The CDR3 covers 14 residues. Germline V gives CDR1 SGHDT, CDR2 YYEEEE. V was pared by 3 bases and J by 3 bases, with 9 bases between. CDR3 in amino acids: CASSSGFSNEKLFF. CDR3 in DNA: TGTGCCAGCAGCTCGGGCTTTTCTAATGAAAAACTGTTTTTT. Filled out from reference TRBV5-6 and TRBJ1-4, the complete variable domain reads DAGVTQSPTHLIKTRGQQVTLRCSPKSGHDTVSWYQQALGQGPQFIFQYYEEEERQRGNFPDRFSGHQFPNYSSELNVNALLLGDSALYLCASSSGFSNEKLFFGSGTQLSVL.

This clonotype showed up many times. The junction and the germline gene differ at one end; a read error may be behind it. V and J are TRBV12-3 or TRBV12-4 and TRBJ2-5, with D unclear. The CDR3 runs 12 residues. In nucleotides, the CDR3 is TGCGCCAGCAGCTTGGATGCGGAGACCCAGTACTTC. Its protein product is CASSLDAETQYF.

This clonotype was detected only a few times. V is TRBV7-3 and J is TRBJ2-5, with D unclear. The CDR3 consists of 12 residues. Germline V gives CDR1 SGHTA, CDR2 FQGTGA. Trimming took off 1 base at V and 4 bases at J, with 4 bases between the two ends. The CDR3 DNA sequence: TGTGCCAGCAGCTTAAATTCAGAGACCCAGTACTTC. It codes for CASSLNSETQYF.